The next 19 T cell receptor beta chains were all read from a single sample in a study of T cells in Graves' hyperthyroidism and ophthalmopathy. Amplified TCR beta CDR3 regions derived from RNA transcripts. First-round RT-PCR with HTBI primers amplified the TCR CDR3 region. In TCRdb, the multiplex PCR reads were re-called with MiXCR into one record per CDR3 protein. The table records around 600,000 distinct CDR3 sequences, more than 13% of them present only once. Source material: blood. Receptors were obtained from a woman aged 18-29 years with Graves' ophthalmopathy.

This clonotype showed up many times. V is TRBV20-1 and J is TRBJ2-7; D is uncertain. Between the trimmed V and J ends, which lost 1 base and 2 bases, there was a span of 9 bases. CDR3 length equals 13 residues. The germline V gene has CDR1 DFQATT and CDR2 SNEGSKA (reference sequence). CDR3 sequence (DNA): TGCAGTGCTAGAGCCCCAGTCACCTACGAGCAGTACTTC. Translation: CSARAPVTYEQYF.

This clonotype was counted many times. The J gene is TRBJ2-1, the V gene TRBV12-3 or TRBV12-4, with 7 bases aligning to TRBD2. The V and J ends lost 7 bases and 0 bases, in that order; junction bases with no gene match: 9. The CDR3 spans 16 residues. CDR3 residues: CASNPRRLASYNEQFF. The CDR3 bases are TGTGCCAGCAACCCCCGGAGACTAGCCTCCTACAATGAGCAGTTCTTC.

This clonotype was seen ten or more times. This rearrangement joins TRBV18 to TRBJ1-5, with a tentative D call TRBD1 (5 bases). This CDR3 is built from 15 residues. Between the trimmed V and J ends, which lost 2 bases and 2 bases, there was a span of 10 bases. Per the germline V gene, CDR1 is KGHSH and CDR2 is LQKENI. The CDR3 is CASSPGAQGNQPQHF. The CDR3 nucleotides are TGTGCCAGCTCACCAGGGGCGCAGGGCAATCAGCCCCAGCATTTT.

This chain joins TRBV27 and TRBJ1-1; D is possibly TRBD1 (5 bases). Germline-derived CDR1 and CDR2 are MNHEY and SMNVEV (reference sequence). This CDR3 comprises 22 residues. V dropped 3 bases and J dropped 6 bases, with 38 bases sitting between them. CDR3 residues: CASSFGRLGTEAFSPGGPEAFF. The CDR3 coding sequence is TGTGCCAGCAGTTTCGGACGGCTTGGGACTGAAGCTTTCTCCCCGGGAGGACCTGAAGCTTTCTTT.

This clonotype was detected a few times. The V call is TRBV4-1, the J call TRBJ1-1; a possible D gene is TRBD1 (5 bases). Germline V gives CDR1 MGHRA, CDR2 YSYEKL. The CDR3 contains 18 residues. Trimming shortened V by 3 bases and J by 1 base, and 21 bases separated the two germline ends. CDR3 sequence (DNA): TGCGCCAGCAGCCATTTCACCCCCTTGACAGCGGAGAACACTGAAGCTTTCTTT. This codes for CASSHFTPLTAENTEAFF.

This clonotype appeared many times. J is TRBJ1-2 and V is TRBV9; TRBD1 is a possible D gene (6 bases). This CDR3 is 15 amino acids long. Trimming took off 3 bases at V and 5 bases at J, with 17 bases between the two ends. Germline V lookup: CDR1 SGDLS, CDR2 YYNGEE. CDR3 bases: TGTGCCAGCAGCGCCCTTACAACAGGGACTTATGGCTACACCTTC. This encodes CASSALTTGTYGYTF.

This clonotype has a count of ten or more. The J gene is TRBJ1-2, the V gene TRBV30; tentatively, D is TRBD1 (5 bases). Germline-derived CDR1 and CDR2 are GTSNPN and SVGIG (reference sequence). This CDR3 spans 13 amino acids. V was cut by 0 bases and J by 4 bases, with 9 bases left in between. CDR3 nucleotide sequence: TGTGCCTGGAGTGTCCGGGGACCCTATGGCTACACCTTC. This gives the protein CAWSVRGPYGYTF.

This clonotype was seen at least ten times. The chain links TRBV7-2 to TRBJ2-7; D is uncertain. CDR1 is SGHTA, CDR2 FQGNSA, per germline. The CDR3 runs 12 residues. The ends were cut back, 1 base at V and 6 bases at J, with 7 bases in the middle. The CDR3 sequence: CASSLVGVEQYF. The CDR3, as DNA: TGTGCCAGCAGCTTAGTAGGCGTCGAGCAGTACTTC.

The table lists this clonotype with many counts. This rearrangement joins TRBV9 to TRBJ2-7, with TRBD2 as a possible D gene (6 bases). The CDR3 consists of 15 residues. Germline V lookup: CDR1 SGDLS, CDR2 YYNGEE. V dropped 0 bases and J dropped 2 bases, with 12 bases sitting between them. In nucleotides, the CDR3 is TGTGCCAGCAGCGTAGTGGAGGGGACCCCCTACGAGCAGTACTTC. Its translation: CASSVVEGTPYEQYF.

This clonotype showed up many times. The chain joins TRBV20-1 to TRBJ2-1, with 7 bases fitting TRBD1. V gave up 4 bases and J gave up 2 bases; unmatched junction bases: 5. The CDR3 runs 14 residues. Germline V gives CDR1 DFQATT, CDR2 SNEGSKA (reference sequence). The CDR3 spells CSATTGDPYNEQFF. In nucleotides, the CDR3 is TGCAGTGCTACCACAGGGGACCCCTACAATGAGCAGTTCTTC.

This clonotype was detected ten times or more. This chain links TRBV11-3 with TRBJ1-1, with 11 bases lining up with TRBD1. This CDR3 spans 14 amino acids. Germline CDR1 reads SGHNT; CDR2 reads YENEEA. V gave up 5 bases and J gave up 7 bases; unmatched junction bases: 6. In DNA form, the CDR3 reads TGTGCCAGCAGCGACCGGACAGGGGGCGGTGAAGCTTTCTTT. Translating it yields CASSDRTGGGEAFF.

There are a few counts of this clonotype. Mismatch with germline at one junction end may stem from a read error. The genes are TRBV20-1 and TRBJ2-1; 9 bases match TRBD1. CDR1 DFQATT and CDR2 SNEGSKA come from the germline V gene (reference sequence). The CDR3 has 14 residues. The DNA of the CDR3 is TGCGGTGCCAGGGACAGGGACTGGCGGAATGAGCAGTTCTTC. Its translation: CGARDRDWRNEQFF.

This clonotype was found a few times. V is TRBV7-9 and J is TRBJ1-1, with no clear D. The germline V and J ends were trimmed by 1 base and 5 bases, with 11 bases remaining between them. This CDR3 is 14 amino acids long. Looked up from germline, CDR1 is SEHNR and CDR2 is FQNEAQ (reference sequence). The CDR3 loop is CASSLEGWETEAFF. The CDR3, as DNA: TGTGCCAGCAGCTTAGAGGGATGGGAAACTGAAGCTTTCTTT.

This clonotype was seen a handful of times. The chain is built from TRBV15 and TRBJ2-3, with 10 bases lining up with TRBD2. Germline assignment: CDR1 LNHNV and CDR2 YYDKDF (reference sequence). The V and J ends lost 2 bases and 4 bases, in that order; junction bases with no gene match: 0. CDR3 length: 14 amino acids. CDR3 protein: CATSRLAGADTQYF. The CDR3, as DNA: TGTGCCACCAGCAGACTAGCGGGAGCAGATACGCAGTATTTT.

The J gene is TRBJ1-4, the V gene TRBV27, with D perhaps TRBD1 (5 bases). V was clipped by 4 bases and J by 10 bases, with 19 bases between them. There are 15 residues in the CDR3. Germline CDR1 MNHEY, CDR2 SMNVEV (reference sequence). Here the CDR3 reads CASSSSLGGVGKLFF. The CDR3 nucleotides are TGTGCCAGCAGTTCATCTCTCGGGGGGGTAGGAAAACTGTTTTTT.

This clonotype was seen many times. This chain connects TRBV3-1 to TRBJ2-2, with D tentatively TRBD1 (6 bases). Trimming left V 10 bases short and J 6 bases short, with 12 bases between. The CDR3 spans 12 residues. The germline V gene encodes CDR1 LGHDT and CDR2 YNNKEL (reference sequence). The CDR3 region has the DNA TGTGCCACCACCGAGGGGGCCGGGGAGCTGTTTTTT. Protein product: CATTEGAGELFF.

This clonotype appeared many times. This chain uses TRBV10-3 with TRBJ1-2, with 8 bases matching TRBD1. The CDR3 spans 17 residues. V lost 6 bases, J lost 4 bases, and 16 bases stayed unmatched. Germline CDR1 ENHRY, CDR2 SYGVKD. The chain's CDR3 is CAISKSWTGKRPYGYTF. CDR3 in DNA: TGTGCCATCAGCAAGAGCTGGACAGGGAAACGGCCCTATGGCTACACCTTC.

This chain links TRBV7-2 with TRBJ2-3; 16 nucleotides agree with TRBD2. The CDR3 sequence is 17 residues long. Germline loops: CDR1 SGHTA, CDR2 FQGNSA. J gave up 5 bases and V 3 bases, and 5 bases lay outside the gene matches. CDR3 sequence: CASSLAGTSGGGDTQYF. The DNA of the CDR3 is TGTGCCAGCAGCTTGGCCGGGACTAGCGGGGGGGGAGATACGCAGTATTTT.

This clonotype showed up just a few times. The genes are TRBV19 and TRBJ1-3; D not resolved. CDR3 length: 13 residues. V lost 7 bases and J 4 bases, leaving 11 bases between the germline ends. Germline CDR1 LNHDA, CDR2 SQIVND (reference sequence). The CDR3 bases are TGTGCCAGTAACAACGTGGGAGGAAACACCATATATTTT. This codes for CASNNVGGNTIYF. Together with reference TRBV19 and TRBJ1-3, the CDR3 gives the full variable domain: DGGITQSPKYLFRKEGQNVTLSCEQNLNHDAMYWYRQDPGQGLRLIYYSQIVNDFQKGDIAEGYSVSREKKESFPLTVTSAQKNPTAFYLCASNNVGGNTIYFGEGSWLTVV.